The rows below give T cell receptor beta chains drawn from one sample of a study of patients and donors after allogeneic stem cell transplantation. One entry per CDR3 protein, called by TCRdb with MiXCR from the RT-PCR reads. Among about 410,000 distinct CDR3 sequences listed, 16% were seen once. The sequencing sample was made of blood, either unsorted or a sorted T cell fraction (not recorded which). The receptor set was obtained from a human donor who was either an allogeneic HSCT recipient or a stem cell or donor lymphocyte infusion donor (not recorded which). It is not recorded whose cells these are; they may come from a transplant donor. Both conserved end residues are part of each CDR3. The order of the fields is V gene, clone size, J gene, D gene, CDR3 DNA, CDR3 protein. D genes are given only for firm matches. Size tells how often a clone was seen (once, few, many) or the class of an expanded clone, and some rows leave it out.

TRBV5-1,few,TRBJ1-6,.,TGCGCCAGCAGCGAGAGAGGGACGGCTAATTCACCCCTCCACTTT,CASSERGTANSPLHF
TRBV5-4,.,TRBJ2-7,TRBD2,TGTGCCAGCAGCTGGGGGGGACGGAGCTACGAGCAGTACTTC,CASSWGGRSYEQYF
TRBV19,.,TRBJ2-3,.,TGTGCCAGTAGGTTAGGAGGCACAGATACGCAGTATTTT,CASRLGGTDTQYF
TRBV9,.,TRBJ2-2,TRBD2,TGTGCCAGCAGCGGGACTAGCGGGGAGGGCTTCGGGGAGCTGTTTTTT,CASSGTSGEGFGELFF
TRBV7-9,many,TRBJ1-2,.,TGTGCCAGCAGACGTGACGGAGGCTACACCTTC,CASRRDGGYTF
TRBV5-1,many,TRBJ2-3,.,TGCGCCAGCAGCTCCCGAACCACAGATACGCAGTATTTT,CASSSRTTDTQYF
TRBV14,.,TRBJ2-3,.,TGTGCCAGCAGCCAAGATGTTCGGGTTTTGACGCAGTATTTT,CASSQDVRVLTQYF
TRBV5-4,few,TRBJ2-4,.,TGTGCCAGCAGCTTGTTCGGACAGAAAAACATTCAGTACTTC,CASSLFGQKNIQYF
TRBV11-3,.,TRBJ2-5,.,TGTGCCAGCAGCCAACCAGCGAGCATCGAAGAGACCCAGTACTTC,CASSQPASIEETQYF
TRBV6-5,.,TRBJ2-3,TRBD1,TGTGCCAGCAGTTTAGGGACAGAGACAGATACGCAGTATTTT,CASSLGTETDTQYF
TRBV12-3/TRBV12-4,few,TRBJ2-6,.,TGTGCCAGCAGTTTACGACAGGCGGGAGGGGCCAACGTCCTGACTTTC,CASSLRQAGGANVLTF
TRBV2,.,TRBJ1-2,.,TGTGCCAGCAGTGCGGAACACTATGGCTACACCTTC,CASSAEHYGYTF
TRBV6-2/TRBV6-3,.,TRBJ2-3,TRBD2,TGTGCCAGCAGTTCGGGACTAGCGGGGGGGTCTAGCACAGATACGCAGTATTTT,CASSSGLAGGSSTDTQYF
TRBV2,.,TRBJ1-1,.,TGTGCCAGCAGTGTCAGGGGAGGGGGCACTGAAGCTTTCTTT,CASSVRGGGTEAFF
TRBV4-1,once,TRBJ1-5,TRBD1,TGCGCCAGCAGCCACGATGGACAGGCTGGTCATCAGCCCCAGCATTTT,CASSHDGQAGHQPQHF
TRBV29-1,once,TRBJ1-1,TRBD1,TGCAGCGTTGAAACGGGACAGGGTAACACTGAAGCTTTCTTT,CSVETGQGNTEAFF
TRBV7-9,.,TRBJ1-1,TRBD1,TGTGCCAGCAGCCCCGGACAGGGGGTGGCCACTGAAGCTTTCTTT,CASSPGQGVATEAFF
TRBV6-5,few,TRBJ2-7,.,TGTGCCAGCAGTTACAAAGGGGGTGGGACGGTGTACGAGCAGTCCTTC,CASSYKGGGTVYEQSF
TRBV5-4,.,TRBJ1-4,TRBD1,TGTGCCAGCAGCTCCGGGACAGGGAGCGGTGAAAAACTGTTTTTT,CASSSGTGSGEKLFF
TRBV12-3/TRBV12-4,many,TRBJ1-2,.,TGTGCCAGCAGTCGGAGGCGTCAACCCTATGGCTACACCTTC,CASSRRRQPYGYTF